This TCR beta chain was captured by sequencing in a study of T-cell memory formation after mild COVID-19 (dated by TCRdb to the early 2020s). Regarding the research as a whole: TCR sequence clusters from the two donors were found to be largely donor specific. Longitudinal TCRalpha and TCRbeta repertoire sequencing tracked T-cell clones expanding and contracting after mild COVID-19 in two donors. Two young, previously healthy adult volunteers, one female and one male, were included in the cohort.

Ficoll-Paque density gradient centrifugation was the method used to isolate PBMCs. Sequencer: Illumina NovaSeq 6000. TCRalpha and TCRbeta cDNA libraries were built by 5'RACE with constant-segment primers, adding sample barcodes and unique molecular identifiers. Trizol reagent was used to extract RNA from every sample. Library amplification was performed in two PCR steps, and a second sample barcode and Illumina TruSeq adapters were introduced in the second step. Libraries were sequenced on an Illumina NovaSeq with 2 x 150 bp paired-end reads. In the source study's methods: Reads were demultiplexed and collapsed into UMI-guided consensus sequences with migec v1.2.7. Using mixcr v2.1.11, UMI consensuses were aligned to TRA and TRB V and J templates and then assembled into clonotypes. Clonotypes were classified as expanded or contracted when called significant by both edgeR and NoisET, with noise models trained on biological replicates. edgeR calls used a false discovery rate-adjusted p below 0.01 and a log2 fold-change threshold of 1. PCA with hierarchical clustering of max-normalized trajectories of the 1000 most abundant clonotypes was used as exploratory dynamics analysis. Each responding clone was given a CD4 or CD8 phenotype based on the CD4+ and CD8+ repertoires, which had been sequenced separately. TCRdb reprocessing: public reads trimmed at Q25 with fastp, clones called with MiXCR, in-frame beta chains kept. Here each entry gathers all rows of one CDR3 protein and keeps the most common genes and DNA. TCRdb's processing, not the authors', yielded these V and J calls. A total of 540,000 or so distinct CDR3 sequences appear in this sample, around 21% of them only once. The biggest ten clones account for approximately 12% of the sample.

Via the germline V gene, CDR1 is MGHRA and CDR2 YSYEKL. The CDR3 starts with the cysteine, ends with the phenylalanine, and has 16 residues. Just CDR3 DNA is preserved here, 48 bases in frame from base 1. A distance of 22 bases separates the germline ends of V and J, which lose 2 bases and 11 bases respectively. Concerning this clonotype: The target of this receptor is not known. There are no base qualities to consult, and no much larger clone falls within one base.

Paper-wide results and their limitations: The study covered only two mild cases, and larger cohorts including severe cases with pre-infection samples were considered necessary. SARS-CoV-2 specificity of the second-wave clones peaking on day 37 was not confirmed. The detection of some responding clones in pre-infection memory suggests that pre-existing cross-reactive memory T cells joined the SARS-CoV-2 response. From day 15 to 85, contracting clones showed balanced CD4/CD8 phenotypes, whereas a second wave of clones that expanded from day 15 to 37 leaned towards CD4+. Contracting CD4+ clones were found mainly in CM and EM memory subsets, while CD8+ clones were enriched in EMRA.

The sequenced sample consisted of PBMCs or a T cell subset sorted from them (not recorded which). This clonotype originated in an adult woman who had mild COVID-19 (a few samples of this study predate the infection). The sample titles of this study are shuffled in the database, so cell type and time point are left out; the donor was told from shared clones. Recombination connected TRBV4-1 to TRBJ2-1, with the D call perhaps TRBD1 or TRBD2, as 6 bases match in each case. The DNA reads as follows: TGCGCCAGCAGCCAAACCCCTGGGGGGACAAGTCTACAGCAGTTCTTC. It codes for CASSQTPGGTSLQQFF.